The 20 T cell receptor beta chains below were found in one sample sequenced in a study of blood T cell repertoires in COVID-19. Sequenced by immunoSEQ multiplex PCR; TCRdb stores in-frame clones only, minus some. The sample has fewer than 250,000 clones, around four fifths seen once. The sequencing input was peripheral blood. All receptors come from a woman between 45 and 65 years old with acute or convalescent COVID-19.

As DNA, the CDR3 is TGTGCCATCAGTCCCTTCGGGGACAGGGGGTTCGAGCCCCAGCATTTT. As protein: CAISPFGDRGFEPQHF. This chain joins TRBV10-3 and TRBJ1-5; 11 bases agree with TRBD1. The CDR3 consists of 16 residues. Germline V lookup: CDR1 ENHRY, CDR2 SYGVKD. After removal of 5 bases from V and 8 bases from J, the junction contained 11 bases not matched to a gene.

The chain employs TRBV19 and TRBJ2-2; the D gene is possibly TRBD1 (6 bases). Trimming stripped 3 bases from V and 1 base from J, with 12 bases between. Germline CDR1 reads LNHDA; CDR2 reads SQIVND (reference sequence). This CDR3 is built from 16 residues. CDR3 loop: CASSITGRVNTGELFF. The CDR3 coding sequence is TGTGCCAGTAGTATTACAGGGCGTGTGAACACCGGGGAGCTGTTTTTT.

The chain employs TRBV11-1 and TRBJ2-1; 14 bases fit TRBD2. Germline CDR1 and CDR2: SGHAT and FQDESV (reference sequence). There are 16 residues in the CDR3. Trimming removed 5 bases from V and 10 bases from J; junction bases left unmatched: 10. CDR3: CASSARLAGGASEQFF. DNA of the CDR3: TGTGCCAGCAGCGCAAGACTAGCGGGAGGGGCTTCGGAGCAGTTCTTC.

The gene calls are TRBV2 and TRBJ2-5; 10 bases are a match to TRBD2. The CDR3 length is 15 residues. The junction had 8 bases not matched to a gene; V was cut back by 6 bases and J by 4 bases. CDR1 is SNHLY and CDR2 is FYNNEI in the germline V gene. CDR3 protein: CASRKTGTSVETQYF. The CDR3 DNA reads TGTGCCAGCAGGAAGACCGGGACTAGCGTAGAGACCCAGTACTTC.

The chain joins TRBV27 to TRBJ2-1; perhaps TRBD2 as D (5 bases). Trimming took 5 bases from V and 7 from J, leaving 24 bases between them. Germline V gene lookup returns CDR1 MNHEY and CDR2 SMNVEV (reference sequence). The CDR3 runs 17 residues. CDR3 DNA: TGTGCCAGCAGTACTCGGGAATCACTGGAGTATCGTAATGAGCAGTTCTTC. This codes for CASSTRESLEYRNEQFF.

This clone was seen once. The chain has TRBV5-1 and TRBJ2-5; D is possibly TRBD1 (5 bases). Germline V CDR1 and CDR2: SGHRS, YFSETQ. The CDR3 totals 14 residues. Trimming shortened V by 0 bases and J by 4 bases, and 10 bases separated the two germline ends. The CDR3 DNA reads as TGCGCCAGCAGCTTGGAACCAGGGCGAGAGACCCAGTACTTC. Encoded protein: CASSLEPGRETQYF.

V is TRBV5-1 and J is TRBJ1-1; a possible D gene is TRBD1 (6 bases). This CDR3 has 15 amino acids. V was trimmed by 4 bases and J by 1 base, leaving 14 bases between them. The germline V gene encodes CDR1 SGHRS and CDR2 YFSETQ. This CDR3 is CASSTDGQPNTEAFF. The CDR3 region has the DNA TGCGCCAGCAGCACAGACGGACAGCCGAACACTGAAGCTTTCTTT.

As DNA, the CDR3 is TGCGCCAGCAGCCAAGAGAGCGGGATCACAGATACGCAGTATTTT. Amino acid sequence: CASSQESGITDTQYF. The rearrangement uses TRBV4-1 and TRBJ2-3, with TRBD2 matching 7 bases. Germline V gene sequence: CDR1 MGHRA, CDR2 YSYEKL. This CDR3 has 15 amino acids. The trim removed 0 bases at V and 2 bases at J, leaving 2 bases unmatched.

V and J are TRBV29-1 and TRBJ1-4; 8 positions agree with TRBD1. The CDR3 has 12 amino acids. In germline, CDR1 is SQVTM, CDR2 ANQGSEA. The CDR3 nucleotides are TGCGTAGGACAGGGCACTAGCGAAAAACTGTTTTTT. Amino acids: CVGQGTSEKLFF. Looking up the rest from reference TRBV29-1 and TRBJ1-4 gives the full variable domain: SAVISQKPSRDICQRGTSLTIQCQVDSQVTMMFWYRQQPGQSLTLIATANQGSEATYESGFVIDKFPISRPNLTFSTLTVSNMSPEDSSIYLCVGQGTSEKLFFGSGTQLSVL.

CDR3 amino acids: CASRTLDEQYF. CDR3 nucleotide sequence: TGTGCCAGCAGGACTCTCGACGAGCAGTACTTC. This rearrangement joins TRBV21-1 to TRBJ2-7; the table's D gene call, TRBD2, was not cross checked with the DNA. TRBV21-1 has pseudogene status. There are 11 residues in the CDR3.

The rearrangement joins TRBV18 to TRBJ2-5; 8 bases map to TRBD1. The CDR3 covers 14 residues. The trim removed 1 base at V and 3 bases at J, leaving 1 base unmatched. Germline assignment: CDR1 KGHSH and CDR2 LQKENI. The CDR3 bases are TGTGCCAGCTCACCACGGACAGGGAAAGAGACCCAGTACTTC. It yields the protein CASSPRTGKETQYF.

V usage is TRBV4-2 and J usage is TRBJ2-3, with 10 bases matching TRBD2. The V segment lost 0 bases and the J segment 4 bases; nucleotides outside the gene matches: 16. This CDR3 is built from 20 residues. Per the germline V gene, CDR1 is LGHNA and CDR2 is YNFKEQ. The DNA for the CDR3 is TGTGCCAGCAGCCAAGAGCCGGCTAGCGGGAGTCGCGGTGGTGCAGATACGCAGTATTTT. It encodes CASSQEPASGSRGGADTQYF.

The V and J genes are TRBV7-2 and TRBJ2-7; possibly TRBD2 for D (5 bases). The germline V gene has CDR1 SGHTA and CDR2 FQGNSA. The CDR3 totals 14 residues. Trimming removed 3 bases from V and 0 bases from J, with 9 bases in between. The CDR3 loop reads CASSFLGSSYEQYF. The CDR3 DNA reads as TGTGCCAGCAGCTTCCTAGGGAGCTCCTACGAGCAGTACTTC.

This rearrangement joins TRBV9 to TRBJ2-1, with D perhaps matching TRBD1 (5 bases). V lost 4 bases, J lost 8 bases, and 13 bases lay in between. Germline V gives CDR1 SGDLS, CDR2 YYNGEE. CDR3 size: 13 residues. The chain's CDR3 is CASSPQGSDEQFF. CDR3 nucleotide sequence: TGTGCCAGCAGCCCCCAGGGTAGTGATGAGCAGTTCTTC.

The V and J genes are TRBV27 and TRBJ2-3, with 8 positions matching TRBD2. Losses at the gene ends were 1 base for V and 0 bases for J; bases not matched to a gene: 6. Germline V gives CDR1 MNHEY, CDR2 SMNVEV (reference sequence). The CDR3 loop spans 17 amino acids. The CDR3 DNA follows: TGTGCCAGCAGTTTATGGGCTAGCGGGCCTAGCACAGATACGCAGTATTTT. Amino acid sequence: CASSLWASGPSTDTQYF.

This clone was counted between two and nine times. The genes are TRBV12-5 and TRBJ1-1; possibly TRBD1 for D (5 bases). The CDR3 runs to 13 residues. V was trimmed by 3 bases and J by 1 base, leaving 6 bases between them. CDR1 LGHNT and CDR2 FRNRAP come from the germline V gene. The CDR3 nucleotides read TGTGCTAGTGGTTTCGGGGGGAACACTGAAGCTTTCTTT. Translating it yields CASGFGGNTEAFF.

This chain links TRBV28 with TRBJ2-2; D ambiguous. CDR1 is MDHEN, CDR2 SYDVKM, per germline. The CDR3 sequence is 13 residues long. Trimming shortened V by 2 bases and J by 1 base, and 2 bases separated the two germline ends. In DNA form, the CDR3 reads TGTGCCAGCAGTTTACGGAACACCGGGGAGCTGTTTTTT. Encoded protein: CASSLRNTGELFF.

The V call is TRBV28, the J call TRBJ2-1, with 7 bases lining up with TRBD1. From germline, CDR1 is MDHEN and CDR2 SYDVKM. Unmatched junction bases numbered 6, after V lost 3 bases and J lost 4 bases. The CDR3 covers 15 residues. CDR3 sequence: CASSFSDRSYNEQFF. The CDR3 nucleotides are TGTGCCAGCAGTTTTTCGGACAGGTCTTACAATGAGCAGTTCTTC.

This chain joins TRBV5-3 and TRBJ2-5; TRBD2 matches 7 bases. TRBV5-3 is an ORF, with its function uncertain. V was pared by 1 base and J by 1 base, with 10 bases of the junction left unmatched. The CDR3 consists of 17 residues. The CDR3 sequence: CARSLKLGGKPQETQYF. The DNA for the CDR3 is TGTGCCAGAAGCTTGAAGCTCGGGGGGAAACCCCAAGAGACCCAGTACTTC.

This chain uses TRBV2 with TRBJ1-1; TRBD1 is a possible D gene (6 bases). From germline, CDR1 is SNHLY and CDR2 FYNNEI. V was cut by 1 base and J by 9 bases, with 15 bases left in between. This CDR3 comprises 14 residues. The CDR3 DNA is TGTGCCAGCAGTGAAGAGGCTTGGCAGGGGCAAGCTTTCTTT. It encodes CASSEEAWQGQAFF.